Shown below are 27 T cell receptor beta chains from a single sample sequenced in a study of OX40 agonist ivuxolimab in advanced cancers. Profiled with immunoSEQ multiplex PCR; TCRdb holds only in-frame clones, not every one. The sample holds 70,000 or so clones, roughly 82% seen once. Sample: CD4+ or CD8+ T cells sorted from blood, taken in a trial of the OX40 agonist ivuxolimab. The source is an adult with an advanced solid tumor such as melanoma, head and neck, liver or kidney cancer.

This clone was seen once. The chain couples TRBV10-3 to TRBJ2-7; TRBD2 might be the D (6 bases). The germline CDR1 and CDR2 sequences are ENHRY and SYGVKD. The CDR3 totals 11 residues. The V end lost 5 bases, the J end lost 7 bases, and 9 bases lay between the germline ends. The CDR3 reads CAISKAGEQYF. For the CDR3, the DNA is TGTGCCATCAGTAAGGCGGGGGAGCAGTACTTC.

The chain has TRBV19 and TRBJ2-3; D ambiguous. Trimming pared 1 base from V and 2 bases from J, leaving 13 bases between. The CDR3 extends over 16 amino acids. The V gene's germline CDR1 is LNHDA and CDR2 SQIVND (reference sequence). The CDR3 sequence: CASSIVVDGYTDTQYF. The CDR3 DNA follows: TGTGCCAGTAGTATAGTGGTCGATGGGTACACAGATACGCAGTATTTT.

DNA for the CDR3: TGTGCCAGCAGTGAAAGGCCCCCCAGCGGGAGCGCCTCGGCCCCAAACACCGGGGAGCTGTTTTTT. Amino acids: CASSERPPSGSASAPNTGELFF. The rearrangement joins TRBV6-1 to TRBJ2-2, with 8 bases that match TRBD2. Trimming cost V 2 bases and J 2 bases; bases outside gene matches: 22. There are 22 residues in the CDR3. Looked up from germline, CDR1 is MNHNS and CDR2 is SASEGT.

The chain links TRBV4-3 to TRBJ2-3, with 10 bases identical to TRBD2. The CDR3 totals 17 residues. V was clipped by 4 bases and J by 3 bases; unmatched bases: 10. Germline CDR1 is LGHNA and CDR2 is YSLEER. The CDR3 loop reads CASSLQTSGVGTDTQYF. The CDR3 coding sequence is TGCGCCAGCAGCCTACAAACTAGCGGGGTGGGTACAGATACGCAGTATTTT.

The CDR3 sequence is CASSLDDRAGSYGYTF. The CDR3 coding sequence is TGCGCCAGCAGCTTGGACGACAGGGCGGGTAGCTATGGCTACACCTTC. The rearrangement joins TRBV5-1 to TRBJ1-2; 7 bases are shared with TRBD1. CDR3 length equals 16 residues. Germline lookup yields CDR1 SGHRS and CDR2 YFSETQ. The trim removed 0 bases at V and 4 bases at J, leaving 9 bases unmatched.

The chain employs TRBV10-1 and TRBJ2-3; D is possibly TRBD1 (6 bases). Germline CDR1 reads WNHNN; CDR2 reads SYGVQD (reference sequence). V gave up 6 bases and J gave up 5 bases, with 12 bases separating them. This CDR3 has 13 amino acids. Written as DNA, the CDR3 is TGCGCCAGCAGCCTGAAGGGGGAAGATACGCAGTATTTT. Translated: CASSLKGEDTQYF.

The chain uses TRBV6-1 and TRBJ1-4; D remains unclear. This CDR3 region has 14 residues. Deletions cut 3 bases from V and 3 bases from J, with 8 bases between. Germline loops: CDR1 MNHNS, CDR2 SASEGT. The CDR3 is CASSDLRPNEKLFF. Written as DNA, the CDR3 is TGTGCCAGCAGTGATTTACGGCCTAATGAAAAACTGTTTTTT.

This rearrangement joins TRBV10-1 to TRBJ2-7; the D gene could be TRBD1 or TRBD2 (5 bases each). Germline assignment: CDR1 WNHNN and CDR2 SYGVQD (reference sequence). The ends were cut back, 5 bases at V and 3 bases at J, with 17 bases in the middle. This CDR3 spans 15 amino acids. The CDR3 nucleotides are TGCGCCAGCAGTCTATTACTGGCAGGGAGCTACGAGCAGTACGTC. Translating gives CASSLLLAGSYEQYV.

This clone was seen more than once but under ten times. The V and J genes are TRBV28 and TRBJ1-5; a weak D match, TRBD1 (5 bases). Germline CDR1 MDHEN, CDR2 SYDVKM. The CDR3 spans 15 residues. V lost 5 bases, J lost 2 bases, and 13 bases lay in between. CDR3 sequence (DNA): TGTGCCAGCAGTGGGATATGGGGCGGCAATCAGCCCCAGCATTTT. It yields the protein CASSGIWGGNQPQHF.

The chain joins TRBV19 to TRBJ1-2, with D possibly matching TRBD1 (5 bases). CDR3 length: 15 amino acids. The germline V gene encodes CDR1 LNHDA and CDR2 SQIVND (reference sequence). V lost 9 bases and J 2 bases, leaving 19 bases between the germline ends. Here the CDR3 DNA reads TGTGCCAGCAAGGGACCAGGGACGGGGAACTATGGCTACACCTTC. Translating it yields CASKGPGTGNYGYTF.

The chain joins TRBV11-2 to TRBJ2-5, with 7 positions matching TRBD1. The germline V gene encodes CDR1 SGHAT and CDR2 FQNNGV. Losses at the gene ends were 2 bases for V and 4 bases for J; bases not matched to a gene: 4. The CDR3 length is 14 residues. For the CDR3, the DNA is TGTGCCAGCAGCTTAATGGCAGGGGGAGAGACCCAGTACTTC. This translates into CASSLMAGGETQYF.

The chain links TRBV9 to TRBJ1-2; 12 bases align to TRBD1. Trimming at V came to 0 bases and at J to 5 bases, leaving 2 bases not matched to a gene. CDR1 SGDLS and CDR2 YYNGEE come from the germline V gene. CDR3 length equals 15 residues. The CDR3 here is CASSVGDRGLYGYTF. CDR3 sequence (DNA): TGTGCCAGCAGCGTAGGGGACAGGGGGCTGTATGGCTACACCTTC.

The chain employs TRBV2 and TRBJ1-1; D unclear. Germline V lookup: CDR1 SNHLY, CDR2 FYNNEI. V dropped 5 bases and J dropped 6 bases, with 7 bases sitting between them. The CDR3 loop spans 11 amino acids. The CDR3 DNA follows: TGTGCCAGCAGTTCAATCGCTGAAGCTTTCTTT. This encodes CASSSIAEAFF.

On this clone: The junction departs from the called germline gene at one end, perhaps through a read error. V usage is TRBV10-3 and J usage is TRBJ1-2; TRBD1 is a possible D gene (6 bases). This CDR3 region has 12 residues. CDR1 is ENHRY and CDR2 is SYGVKD in the germline V gene. The CDR3 region has the DNA TGTGCCATCAGCCTATCCGGACAGATCATCGTCTTC. As protein: CAISLSGQIIVF.

The V and J genes are TRBV7-6 and TRBJ2-7; weak D call: TRBD2 (5 bases). There are 13 residues in the CDR3. Between the trimmed V and J ends, which lost 5 bases and 7 bases, there was a span of 15 bases. Germline CDR1 and CDR2: SGHVS and FNYEAQ. CDR3 DNA sequence: TGTGCCAGCAGCCTGGAGGTAGAAGGGGAGCAGTACGTC. Translating it yields CASSLEVEGEQYV.

This chain joins TRBV25-1 and TRBJ2-6; the match to TRBD1 covers 8 bases. Germline trimming cut 4 bases from V and 2 bases from J; bases unmatched to any gene: 10. Germline assignment: CDR1 MGHDK and CDR2 SYGVNS. The CDR3 contains 18 residues. The CDR3 protein is CASSGRGRGRPGANVLTF. DNA for the CDR3: TGTGCCAGCAGTGGTCGGGGCAGGGGGCGCCCTGGGGCCAACGTCCTGACTTTC.

The CDR3 coding sequence is TGTGCCAGCAGTTTCGGCGGGAGGATGAGATCCTCGTACTTC. As protein: CASSFGGRMRSSYF. The chain carries TRBV28 and TRBJ2-7, with TRBD2 matching 8 bases. The CDR3 runs 14 residues. V dropped 3 bases and J dropped 12; count of bases not matched to a gene: 13. Germline values: CDR1 MDHEN, CDR2 SYDVKM.

The chain combines TRBV27 with TRBJ1-1; 7 nucleotides align to TRBD1. Germline V lookup: CDR1 MNHEY, CDR2 SMNVEV (reference sequence). Trimming at V came to 6 bases and at J to 6 bases, leaving 10 bases not matched to a gene. The CDR3 extends over 14 amino acids. CDR3 DNA sequence: TGTGCCAGCAGGCCAACAGGGGCACGGGCTGAAGCTTTCTTT. Residues: CASRPTGARAEAFF.

The rearrangement links TRBV7-6 to TRBJ2-7; 10 positions match TRBD1. Germline V gene data show CDR1 as SGHVS and CDR2 as FNYEAQ. The CDR3 extends over 15 amino acids. Trimming removed 1 base from V and 2 bases from J; junction bases left unmatched: 2. The DNA for the CDR3 is TGTGCCAGCAGCTTAGATGGGACAGGGGCCTACGAGCAGTACTTC. The encoded protein is CASSLDGTGAYEQYF.

The chain combines TRBV23-1 with TRBJ2-3; a possible D gene is TRBD2 (5 bases). TRBV23-1 is marked as an open reading frame, function uncertain. The CDR3 has 14 residues. V gave up 3 bases and J gave up 6 bases, with 13 bases separating them. The CDR3 coding sequence is TGCGCCAGCAGTCAGCACGGAGGTTCCGATACGCAGTATTTT. Translating gives CASSQHGGSDTQYF.

The rearrangement joins TRBV2 to TRBJ1-2; D ambiguous. The CDR3 is 11 amino acids. Germline values: CDR1 SNHLY, CDR2 FYNNEI. V lost 6 bases to trimming and J lost 3 bases, with 5 bases between them. CDR3 DNA sequence: TGTGCCAGCAGCCTCTACTATGGCTACACCTTC. As protein: CASSLYYGYTF.

This sequence joins TRBV19 and TRBJ1-5; maybe TRBD1 (5 bases). This CDR3 comprises 14 residues. The V end lost 5 bases, the J end lost 5 bases, and 13 bases lay between the germline ends. Germline-derived CDR1 and CDR2 are LNHDA and SQIVND (reference sequence). CDR3: CASSDERGHQPQHF. The CDR3 DNA is TGTGCCAGTAGTGATGAAAGGGGACATCAGCCCCAGCATTTT.

The chain links TRBV2 to TRBJ2-3; 8 nucleotides match TRBD1. The CDR3 is 14 amino acids. V lost 6 bases, J lost 2 bases, and 4 bases stayed unmatched. CDR1 is SNHLY, CDR2 FYNNEI, per germline. The CDR3 DNA is TGTGCCAGCAGGGAGGACAGGGTCACAGATACGCAGTATTTT. Translating it yields CASREDRVTDTQYF.

The V call is TRBV7-2, the J call TRBJ2-7; 8 bases match TRBD1. Germline V CDR1 and CDR2: SGHTA, FQGNSA. The CDR3 spans 14 residues. V gave up 1 base and J gave up 6 bases; unmatched junction bases: 5. The CDR3 protein is CASSLGQGMGEQYF. The CDR3 bases are TGTGCCAGCAGCTTAGGACAGGGGATGGGCGAGCAGTACTTC.

The chain couples TRBV4-2 to TRBJ2-1, with D uncertain. The V end lost 1 base, the J end lost 10 bases, and 11 bases lay between the germline ends. The CDR3 runs 13 residues. Germline V lookup: CDR1 LGHNA, CDR2 YNFKEQ. The CDR3 nucleotides read TGTGCCAGCAGCCAAGGAGTAGGCGCGGAGCAGTTCTTC. Translated, it gives CASSQGVGAEQFF.

The V and J genes are TRBV11-2 and TRBJ2-5; D unclear. The germline V gene encodes CDR1 SGHAT and CDR2 FQNNGV. This CDR3 has 15 amino acids. Trimming removed 5 bases at V and 0 bases at J, with 13 bases between. The CDR3 here is CASSPTLGNQETQYF. In nucleotides, the CDR3 is TGTGCCAGCAGCCCAACTTTGGGGAACCAAGAGACCCAGTACTTC.

The chain carries TRBV11-3 and TRBJ2-4; 7 bases fit TRBD1. J lost 0 bases, V lost 2 bases, and 13 bases had no gene match. Germline V lookup: CDR1 SGHNT, CDR2 YENEEA. This CDR3 has 19 residues. CDR3 loop: CASSLLRDRIYLAKNIQYF. The CDR3 DNA sequence: TGTGCCAGCAGCTTACTCCGGGACAGAATCTATCTAGCCAAAAACATTCAGTACTTC.